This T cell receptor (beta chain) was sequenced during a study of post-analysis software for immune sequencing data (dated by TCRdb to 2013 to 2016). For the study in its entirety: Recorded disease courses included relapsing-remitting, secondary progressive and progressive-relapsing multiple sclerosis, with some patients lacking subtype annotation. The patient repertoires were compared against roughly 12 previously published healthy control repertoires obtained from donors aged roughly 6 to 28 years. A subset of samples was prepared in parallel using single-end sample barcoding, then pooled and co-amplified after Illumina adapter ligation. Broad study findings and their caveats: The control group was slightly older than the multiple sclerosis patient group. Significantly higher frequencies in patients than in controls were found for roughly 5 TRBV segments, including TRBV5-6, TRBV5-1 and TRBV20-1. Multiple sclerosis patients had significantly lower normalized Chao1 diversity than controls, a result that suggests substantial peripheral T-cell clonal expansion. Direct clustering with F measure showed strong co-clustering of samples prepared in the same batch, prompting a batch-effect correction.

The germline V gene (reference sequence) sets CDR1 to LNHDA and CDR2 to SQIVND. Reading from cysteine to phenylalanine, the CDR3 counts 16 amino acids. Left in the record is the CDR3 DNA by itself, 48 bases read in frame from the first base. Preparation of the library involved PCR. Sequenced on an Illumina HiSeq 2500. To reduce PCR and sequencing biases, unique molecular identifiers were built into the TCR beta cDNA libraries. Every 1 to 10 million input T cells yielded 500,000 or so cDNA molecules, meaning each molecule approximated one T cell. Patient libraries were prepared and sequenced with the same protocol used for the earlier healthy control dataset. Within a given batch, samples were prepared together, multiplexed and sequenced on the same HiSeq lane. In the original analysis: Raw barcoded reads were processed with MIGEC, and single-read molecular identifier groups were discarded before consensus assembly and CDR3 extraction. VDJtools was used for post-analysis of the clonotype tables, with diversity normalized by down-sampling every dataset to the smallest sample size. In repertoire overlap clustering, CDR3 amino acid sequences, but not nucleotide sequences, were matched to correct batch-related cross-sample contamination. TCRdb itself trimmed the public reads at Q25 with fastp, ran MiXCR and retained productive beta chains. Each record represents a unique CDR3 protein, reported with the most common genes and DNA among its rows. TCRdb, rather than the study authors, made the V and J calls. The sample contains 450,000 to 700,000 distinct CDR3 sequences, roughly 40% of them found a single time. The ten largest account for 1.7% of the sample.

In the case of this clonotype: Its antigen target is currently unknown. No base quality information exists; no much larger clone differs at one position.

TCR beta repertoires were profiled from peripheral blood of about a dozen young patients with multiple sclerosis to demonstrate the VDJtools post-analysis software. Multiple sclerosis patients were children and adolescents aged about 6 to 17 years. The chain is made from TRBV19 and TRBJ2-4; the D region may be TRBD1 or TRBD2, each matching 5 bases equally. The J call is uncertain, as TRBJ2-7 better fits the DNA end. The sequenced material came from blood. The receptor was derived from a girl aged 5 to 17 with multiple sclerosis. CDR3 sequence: CASSSASAQGVNEQYF. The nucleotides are TGTGCCAGTAGCTCTGCTAGTGCCCAGGGAGTCAACGAGCAGTACTTC.